The rows below give T cell receptor beta chains drawn from one sample of a study of regulatory T cells in long-lasting Graves disease. TCRdb re-derived calls from the multiplex PCR reads in MiXCR, one entry per CDR3 protein. The table has 400,000 to 550,000 distinct CDR3 sequences, roughly 15% seen once. A further study also used this sample, focusing on T cells in Graves' hyperthyroidism and ophthalmopathy.

The sample consisted of peripheral blood mononuclear cells (PBMCs), taken at new diagnosis, from a patient treated with antithyroid drugs. These receptor sequences come from a woman aged 18-29 years with Graves disease. Each CDR3 is given with its conserved first and last residue. The D gene is left open where the match is weak. Clone size is not always given. Where it is, it says once, few, many or a class for expanded clones.

TRBD2	TRBV5-4	TRBJ2-1	few	CASSRTGLAGEQFF	TGTGCCAGCAGCCGAACCGGACTAGCTGGTGAGCAGTTCTTC
NA	TRBV28	TRBJ2-5	many	CASSLGWGTQYF	TGTGCCAGCAGTTTGGGGTGGGGGACCCAGTACTTC
TRBD2	TRBV28	TRBJ2-1	few	CASRLAGETYEQFF	TGTGCCAGCAGGCTAGCGGGAGAGACCTACGAGCAGTTCTTC
NA	TRBV28	TRBJ2-3	many	CASMWSTDTQYF	TGTGCCAGCATGTGGTCCACAGATACGCAGTATTTT
TRBD1	TRBV20-1	TRBJ1-1	NA	CSAPGQGFRNTEAFF	TGCAGTGCCCCGGGACAGGGTTTCAGGAACACTGAAGCTTTCTTT
NA	TRBV9	TRBJ2-7	NA	CASVSTPGTLLRSSYGQYF	TGTGCCAGCGTTTCAACCCCCGGGACTCTCCTTCGGTCTTCCTACGGGCAGTACTTC
TRBD1	TRBV4-1	TRBJ2-2	NA	CASSRGQTSDTGELFF	TGCGCCAGCAGCCGGGGACAGACCTCGGACACCGGGGAGCTGTTTTTT
TRBD1	TRBV12-3/TRBV12-4	TRBJ1-2	few	CASSKTGQNYGYTF	TGTGCCAGCAGTAAGACGGGACAGAACTATGGCTACACCTTC
NA	TRBV7-2	TRBJ1-6	many	CASRRDPYNSPLHF	TGTGCCAGCAGACGGGACCCCTATAATTCACCCCTCCACTTT
TRBD1	TRBV6-2/TRBV6-3	TRBJ1-5	NA	CASSYEYRGHQHF	TGTGCCAGCAGTTACGAATACAGGGGGCACCAGCATTTT
NA	TRBV14	TRBJ1-3	NA	CASSQDPPGSSGNTIYF	TGTGCCAGCAGCCAAGACCCGCCAGGGAGCTCTGGAAACACCATATATTTT
TRBD1	TRBV27	TRBJ2-1	many	CASNQIRDRGENEQFF	TGTGCCAGCAACCAAATCCGGGACAGGGGGGAGAATGAGCAGTTCTTC
TRBD2	TRBV20-1	TRBJ2-7	many	CSADGTSGPRSVYEQYF	TGCAGTGCTGACGGGACTAGCGGGCCTAGGTCTGTTTACGAGCAGTACTTC
TRBD1	TRBV9	TRBJ2-3	few	CASSVETGQSYPTAFTDTQYF	TGTGCCAGCAGCGTGGAGACGGGACAGAGTTACCCCACCGCATTCACAGATACGCAGTATTTT
TRBD1	TRBV7-3	TRBJ2-1	many	CASTWQGAYNEQFF	TGTGCCAGCACCTGGCAGGGGGCGTACAATGAGCAGTTCTTC
NA	TRBV11-2	TRBJ2-2	few	CASSQDSWSGPSNTGELFF	TGTGCCAGCAGCCAAGATAGTTGGAGCGGGCCGTCGAACACCGGGGAGCTGTTTTTT
TRBD2	TRBV19	TRBJ2-2	few	CARKPGPLAGEDGELFF	TGTGCCAGGAAACCAGGGCCACTAGCGGGAGAGGACGGGGAGCTGTTTTTT
NA	TRBV12-3/TRBV12-4	TRBJ2-7	many	CASSLLGFGFYEQYF	TGTGCCAGCAGTTTACTGGGTTTTGGTTTCTACGAGCAGTACTTC
TRBD2	TRBV6-1	TRBJ2-3	few	CASSNILAGDSDTQYF	TGTGCCAGCAGCAATATACTAGCGGGGGACTCAGATACGCAGTATTTT
NA	TRBV2	TRBJ2-7	many	CASSYDRSADSYEQYF	TGTGCCAGCAGTTACGATAGGTCAGCCGACTCCTACGAGCAGTACTTC
TRBD2	TRBV7-8	TRBJ2-7	many	CASSLVASGSYEQYF	TGTGCCAGCAGCTTAGTTGCTAGCGGGTCATACGAGCAGTACTTC
NA	TRBV5-1	TRBJ2-3	many	CASSPGLITDTQYF	TGTGCCAGCAGTCCGGGACTGATCACAGATACGCAGTATTTT
TRBD2	TRBV13	TRBJ2-3	few	CASSSTGRYAANF	TGTGCCAGCAGCTCGACCGGGAGGTACGCAGCGAATTTT
TRBD2	TRBV5-1	TRBJ2-5	many	CASSLQPLHSGSEETQYF	TGCGCCAGCAGCTTGCAACCCCTCCATAGCGGGAGCGAAGAGACCCAGTACTTC
NA	TRBV6-1	TRBJ2-3	many	CASTDRHFTTDTQYF	TGTGCCAGTACAGACAGGCACTTTACCACAGATACGCAGTATTTT
NA	TRBV7-9	TRBJ2-2	NA	CASSDGLIGELFF	TGTGCCAGCAGCGACGGTTTGATCGGGGAGCTGTTTTTT
NA	TRBV5-1	TRBJ1-2	NA	CASSPVSYEDGYTF	TGCGCCAGCAGCCCCGTGTCCTACGAGGATGGCTACACCTTC
TRBD2	TRBV7-8	TRBJ2-5	many	CASSLIIGLGVQETQYF	TGTGCCAGCAGCTTAATCATTGGACTAGGGGTTCAAGAGACCCAGTACTTC
NA	TRBV12-5	TRBJ2-1	many	CASGFPGGPNEQFF	TGTGCTAGTGGTTTCCCAGGAGGGCCCAATGAGCAGTTCTTC
TRBD2	TRBV7-3	TRBJ2-3	many	CASSPLFSGRAATDTQYF	TGTGCCAGCAGCCCTCTCTTTAGCGGGAGGGCCGCGACAGATACGCAGTATTTT
TRBD2	TRBV13	TRBJ2-7	many	CASSSLGGEQYF	TGTGCCAGCAGCTCACTCGGGGGGGAGCAGTACTTC
NA	TRBV6-5	TRBJ2-1	NA	CASSSQGRAGSNEQFF	TGTGCCAGCAGTTCACAGGGTCGGGCTGGGAGCAATGAGCAGTTCTTC
NA	TRBV20-1	TRBJ2-5	many	CSASLVRETQYF	TGCAGTGCTAGTCTAGTCCGTGAGACCCAGTACTTC
NA	TRBV5-1	TRBJ1-2	many	CASSPRGLYYGYTF	TGCGCCAGCAGCCCACGGGGGCTATACTATGGCTACACCTTC
NA	TRBV27	TRBJ2-1	NA	CASSFGPPGNIQFF	TGTGCCAGCAGTTTCGGTCCCCCGGGTAACATTCAGTTCTTC
NA	TRBV4-2	TRBJ2-7	NA	CASSHALPYEQYF	TGTGCCAGCAGCCACGCTCTACCCTACGAGCAGTACTTC
NA	TRBV28	TRBJ2-1	many	CASRLESSYNEQFF	TGTGCCAGCAGATTGGAAAGCTCCTACAATGAGCAGTTCTTC
NA	TRBV30	TRBJ2-7	many	CAWSRGSSYEQYF	TGTGCCTGGAGTAGGGGTAGCTCCTACGAGCAGTACTTC
NA	TRBV5-1	TRBJ2-7	few	CASSLPRVPYEQYF	TGTGCCAGCAGCTTACCACGGGTACCCTACGAGCAGTACTTC
NA	TRBV14	TRBJ2-7	NA	CASSPVAGLSYEQYF	TGTGCCAGCAGCCCAGTCGCGGGACTCTCCTACGAGCAGTACTTC
TRBD2	TRBV7-2	TRBJ2-7	NA	CASSYGTSGGSYEQYF	TGTGCCAGCAGCTATGGGACTAGCGGGGGATCCTACGAGCAGTACTTC
TRBD1	TRBV2	TRBJ1-2	NA	CASRIVQGSVYGYTF	TGTGCCAGCAGAATCGTACAGGGGAGTGTCTATGGCTACACCTTC
TRBD2	TRBV29-1	TRBJ2-7	few	CSVNSGSPYEQYF	TGCAGCGTTAATAGCGGGAGTCCCTACGAGCAGTACTTC
NA	TRBV28	TRBJ2-1	NA	CASNLSSPVNEQFF	TGTGCCAGCAATTTAAGTTCCCCAGTCAATGAGCAGTTCTTC
TRBD2	TRBV11-1	TRBJ2-2	few	CASSHRGGEGSGRSGELFF	TGTGCCAGCAGCCACCGAGGAGGGGAAGGTAGCGGGAGAAGCGGGGAGCTGTTTTTT
NA	TRBV9	TRBJ1-2	NA	CASSVDGRLGYGYTF	TGTGCCAGCAGCGTAGACGGCCGGCTCGGCTATGGCTACACCTTC
NA	TRBV6-4	TRBJ2-5	once	CASSYSSGALRSETQYF	TGTGCCAGCAGTTACTCGAGCGGCGCCCTCAGATCAGAGACCCAGTACTTC
NA	TRBV7-9	TRBJ1-4	NA	CASSLTSTNEKLFF	TGTGCCAGCAGCCTCACGTCAACTAATGAAAAACTGTTTTTT
TRBD1	TRBV6-2/TRBV6-3	TRBJ2-7	many	CASAGTGPGEQYF	TGTGCCAGCGCCGGGACAGGGCCTGGAGAGCAGTACTTC
TRBD1	TRBV20-1	TRBJ1-1	NA	CSAHLTGRRFGDTEAFF	TGCAGTGCTCACCTGACAGGGAGGCGGTTTGGGGACACTGAAGCTTTCTTT
NA	TRBV20-1	TRBJ2-3	many	CSAPNLGLGLTDTQYF	TGCAGTGCCCCGAACCTGGGGCTAGGGCTCACAGATACGCAGTATTTT
TRBD1	TRBV28	TRBJ2-7	many	CASSLPQGANAYEQYF	TGTGCCAGCAGTTTACCTCAGGGGGCAAACGCCTACGAGCAGTACTTC
TRBD2	TRBV27	TRBJ2-5	NA	CASRGLADLQETQYF	TGTGCCAGCCGCGGACTAGCCGACCTCCAAGAGACCCAGTACTTC
NA	TRBV28	TRBJ2-3	many	CASSLLDQGPSTDTQYF	TGTGCCAGCAGTTTGCTGGACCAGGGCCCTAGCACAGATACGCAGTATTTT
NA	TRBV6-5	TRBJ2-5	NA	CASSFGRDSQETQYF	TGTGCCAGCAGTTTTGGACGAGATTCACAAGAGACCCAGTACTTC
TRBD2	TRBV6-5	TRBJ2-1	many	CASSYRTSGHGEQFF	TGTGCCAGCAGTTATAGGACTAGCGGTCACGGTGAGCAGTTCTTC
NA	TRBV7-2	TRBJ2-7	NA	CASSRLRDEQYF	TGTGCCAGCAGCCGCCTAAGGGACGAGCAGTACTTC
TRBD2	TRBV30	TRBJ2-3	many	CAWSLAGGGLYTQYF	TGTGCCTGGAGTTTAGCGGGAGGAGGGTTGTATACGCAGTATTTT
NA	TRBV29-1	TRBJ1-1	NA	CSANRDMNTEAFF	TGCAGCGCCAACAGGGACATGAACACTGAAGCTTTCTTT